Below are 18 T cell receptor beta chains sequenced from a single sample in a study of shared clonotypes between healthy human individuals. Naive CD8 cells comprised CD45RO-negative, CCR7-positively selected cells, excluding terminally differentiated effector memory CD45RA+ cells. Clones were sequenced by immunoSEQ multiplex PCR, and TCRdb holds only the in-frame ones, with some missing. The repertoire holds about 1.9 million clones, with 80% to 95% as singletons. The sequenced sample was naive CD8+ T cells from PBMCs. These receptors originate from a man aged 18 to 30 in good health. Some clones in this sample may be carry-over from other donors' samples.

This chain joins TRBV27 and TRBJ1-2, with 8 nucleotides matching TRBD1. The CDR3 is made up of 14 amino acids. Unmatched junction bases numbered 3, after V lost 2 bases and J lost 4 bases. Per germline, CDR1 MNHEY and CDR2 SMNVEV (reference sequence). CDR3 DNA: TGTGCCAGCAGTTTACAGGGGGCGCGCTATGGCTACACCTTC. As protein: CASSLQGARYGYTF.

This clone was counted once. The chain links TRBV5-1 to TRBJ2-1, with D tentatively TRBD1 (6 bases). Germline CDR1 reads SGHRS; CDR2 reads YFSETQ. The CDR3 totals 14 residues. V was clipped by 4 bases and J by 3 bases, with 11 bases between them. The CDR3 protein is CASSPGQNYNEQFF. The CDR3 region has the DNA TGCGCCAGCAGCCCCGGACAGAACTACAATGAGCAGTTCTTC.

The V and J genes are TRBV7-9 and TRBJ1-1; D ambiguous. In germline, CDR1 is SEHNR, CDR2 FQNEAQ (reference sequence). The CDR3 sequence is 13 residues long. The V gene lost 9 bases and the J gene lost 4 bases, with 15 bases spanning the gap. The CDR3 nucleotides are TGTGCCAGTCTGGGAGGAGGCCTCACTGAAGCTTTCTTT. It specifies CASLGGGLTEAFF.

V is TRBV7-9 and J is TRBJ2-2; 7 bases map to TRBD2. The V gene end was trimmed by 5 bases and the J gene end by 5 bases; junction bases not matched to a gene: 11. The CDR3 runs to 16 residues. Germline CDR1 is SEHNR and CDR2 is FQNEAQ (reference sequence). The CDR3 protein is CASSNRREEGTGELFF. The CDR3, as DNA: TGTGCCAGCAGCAATCGACGGGAGGAGGGGACCGGGGAGCTGTTTTTT. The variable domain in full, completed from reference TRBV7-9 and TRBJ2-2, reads DTGVSQNPRHKITKRGQNVTFRCDPISEHNRLYWYRQTLGQGPEFLTYFQNEAQLEKSRLLSDRFSAERPKGSFSTLEIQRTEQGDSAMYLCASSNRREEGTGELFFGEGSRLTVL.

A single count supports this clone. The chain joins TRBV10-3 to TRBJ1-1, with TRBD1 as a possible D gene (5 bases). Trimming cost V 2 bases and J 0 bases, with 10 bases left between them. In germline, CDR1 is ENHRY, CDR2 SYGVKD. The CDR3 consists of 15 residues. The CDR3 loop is CAISEIRGMNTEAFF. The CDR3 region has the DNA TGTGCCATCAGTGAGATTAGGGGCATGAACACTGAAGCTTTCTTT.

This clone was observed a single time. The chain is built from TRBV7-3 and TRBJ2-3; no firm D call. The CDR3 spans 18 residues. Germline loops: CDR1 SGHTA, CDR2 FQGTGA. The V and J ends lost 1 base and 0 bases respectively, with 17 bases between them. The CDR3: CASSLNGGQTASTDTQYF. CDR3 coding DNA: TGTGCCAGCAGCTTAAATGGCGGCCAAACGGCTAGCACAGATACGCAGTATTTT.

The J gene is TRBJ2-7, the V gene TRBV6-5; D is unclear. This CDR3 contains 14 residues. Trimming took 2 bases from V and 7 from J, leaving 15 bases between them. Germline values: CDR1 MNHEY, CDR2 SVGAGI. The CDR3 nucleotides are TGTGCCAGCAGTTACGGGCACTTCGCTGGGGAGCAGTACTTC. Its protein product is CASSYGHFAGEQYF.

CDR3 in DNA: TGTGCCAGCAGGATAGCGGGAGGAACATACAATGAGCAGTTCTTC. Its translation: CASRIAGGTYNEQFF. The chain employs TRBV28 and TRBJ2-1; 10 bases match TRBD2. In germline, CDR1 is MDHEN, CDR2 SYDVKM. This CDR3 region has 15 residues. With V trimmed by 6 bases and J by 4 bases, 6 bases remained unmatched.

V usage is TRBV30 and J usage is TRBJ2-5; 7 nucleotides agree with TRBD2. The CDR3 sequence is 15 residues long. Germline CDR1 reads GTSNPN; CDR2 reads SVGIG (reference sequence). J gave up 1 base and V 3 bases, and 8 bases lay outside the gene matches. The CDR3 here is CAWRGLGMIQETQYF. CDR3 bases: TGTGCCTGGAGAGGACTAGGGATGATCCAAGAGACCCAGTACTTC.

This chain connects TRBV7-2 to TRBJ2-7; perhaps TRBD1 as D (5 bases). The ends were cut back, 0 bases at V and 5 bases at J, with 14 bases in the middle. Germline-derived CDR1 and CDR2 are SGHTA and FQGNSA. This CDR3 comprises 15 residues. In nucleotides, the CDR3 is TGTGCCAGCAGCTTAGCCTTGGACACGGACGACGAGCAGTACTTC. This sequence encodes CASSLALDTDDEQYF. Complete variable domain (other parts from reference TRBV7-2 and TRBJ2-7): GAGVSQSPSNKVTEKGKDVELRCDPISGHTALYWYRQSLGQGLEFLIYFQGNSAPDKSGLPSDRFSAERTGGSVSTLTIQRTQQEDSAVYLCASSLALDTDDEQYFGPGTRLTVT.

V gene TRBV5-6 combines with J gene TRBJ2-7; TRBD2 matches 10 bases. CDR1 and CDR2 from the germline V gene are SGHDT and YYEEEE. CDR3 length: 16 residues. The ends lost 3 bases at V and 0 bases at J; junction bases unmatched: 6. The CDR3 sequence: CASSSWTSGNSYEQYF. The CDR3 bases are TGTGCCAGCAGCTCCTGGACTAGCGGTAACTCCTACGAGCAGTACTTC. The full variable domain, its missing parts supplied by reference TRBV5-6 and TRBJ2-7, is DAGVTQSPTHLIKTRGQQVTLRCSPKSGHDTVSWYQQALGQGPQFIFQYYEEEERQRGNFPDRFSGHQFPNYSSELNVNALLLGDSALYLCASSSWTSGNSYEQYFGPGTRLTVT.

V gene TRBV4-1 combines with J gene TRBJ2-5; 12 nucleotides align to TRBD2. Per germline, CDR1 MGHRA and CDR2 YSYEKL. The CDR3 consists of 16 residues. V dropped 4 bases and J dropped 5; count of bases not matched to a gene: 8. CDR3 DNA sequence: TGCGCCAGCAGCCCCCCGCCCGGACTAGCGGGGGAGACCCAGTACTTC. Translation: CASSPPPGLAGETQYF.

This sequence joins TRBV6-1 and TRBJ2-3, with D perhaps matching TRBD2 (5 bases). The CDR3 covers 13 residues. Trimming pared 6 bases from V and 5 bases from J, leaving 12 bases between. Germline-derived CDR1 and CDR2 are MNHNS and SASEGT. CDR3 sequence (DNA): TGTGCCAGCAGAGAACAAGGAGGAGATACGCAGTATTTT. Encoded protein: CASREQGGDTQYF.

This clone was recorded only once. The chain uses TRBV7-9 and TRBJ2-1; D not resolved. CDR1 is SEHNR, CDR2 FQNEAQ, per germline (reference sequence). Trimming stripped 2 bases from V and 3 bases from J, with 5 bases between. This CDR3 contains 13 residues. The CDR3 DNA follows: TGTGCCAGCAGCTTAAAGATCTACAATGAGCAGTTCTTC. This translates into CASSLKIYNEQFF.

The CDR3 coding sequence is TGTGCCAGCAGCTTCGGACTAGCGGGACTCGTGTACAATGAGCAGTTCTTC. The encoded protein is CASSFGLAGLVYNEQFF. The gene calls are TRBV7-9 and TRBJ2-1, with 12 bases aligning to TRBD2. Germline CDR1 is SEHNR and CDR2 is FQNEAQ (reference sequence). The length of the CDR3 is 17 residues. Trimming cost V 3 bases and J 4 bases; bases outside gene matches: 7. Looking up the rest from reference TRBV7-9 and TRBJ2-1 gives the full variable domain: DTGVSQNPRHKITKRGQNVTFRCDPISEHNRLYWYRQTLGQGPEFLTYFQNEAQLEKSRLLSDRFSAERPKGSFSTLEIQRTEQGDSAMYLCASSFGLAGLVYNEQFFGPGTRLTVL.

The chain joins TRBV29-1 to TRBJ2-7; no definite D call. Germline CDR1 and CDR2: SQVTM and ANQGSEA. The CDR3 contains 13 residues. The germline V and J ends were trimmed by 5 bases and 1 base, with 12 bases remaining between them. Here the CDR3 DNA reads TGCAGCGTTTACGGCCCATTATCCTACGAGCAGTACTTC. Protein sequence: CSVYGPLSYEQYF.

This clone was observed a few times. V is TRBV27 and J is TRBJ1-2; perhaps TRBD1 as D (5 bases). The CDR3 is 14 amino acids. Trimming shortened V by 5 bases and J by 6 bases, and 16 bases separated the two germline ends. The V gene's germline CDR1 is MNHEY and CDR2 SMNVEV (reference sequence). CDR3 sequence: CASSELGLLDGYTF. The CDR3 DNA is TGTGCCAGCAGTGAGCTGGGACTACTAGATGGCTACACCTTC.

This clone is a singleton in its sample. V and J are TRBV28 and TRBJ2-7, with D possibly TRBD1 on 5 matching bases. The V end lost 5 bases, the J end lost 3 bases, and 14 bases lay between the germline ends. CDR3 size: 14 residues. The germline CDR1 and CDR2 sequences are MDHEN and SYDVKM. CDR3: CASSGQGYHYEQYF. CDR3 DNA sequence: TGTGCCAGCAGTGGGCAGGGCTACCACTACGAGCAGTACTTC.